A selection of T cell receptor beta chains follows, all from one sample in a study of patients and donors after allogeneic stem cell transplantation. TCRdb passed the RT-PCR reads through MiXCR, listing each CDR3 protein once. The sample lists 920,000 or so distinct CDR3 sequences, roughly 18% occurring once. Material: blood, either unsorted or a sorted T cell fraction (not recorded which). These receptors originate from a human donor who was either an allogeneic HSCT recipient or a stem cell or donor lymphocyte infusion donor (not recorded which). It is not recorded whose cells these are; they may come from a transplant donor. CDR3s include the opening cysteine and the closing phenylalanine or tryptophan. D genes are given only for firm matches. The size entry is marked missing in some rows and otherwise reads once, few, many or a size class.

j_gene	v_gene	abundance	d_gene	CDR3nt	CDR3aa
TRBJ2-1	TRBV20-1	few	NA	TGCAGTGCGAACAGAAACAATGAGCAGTTCTTC	CSANRNNEQFF
TRBJ1-1	TRBV12-3/TRBV12-4	many	NA	TGTGCCAGCAGTGTCGTGATGAACACTGAAGCTTTCTTT	CASSVVMNTEAFF
TRBJ1-1	TRBV20-1	few	NA	TGCAGTGCTAGCCCACAGTCTGAAGCTTTCTTT	CSASPQSEAFF
TRBJ2-3	TRBV12-3/TRBV12-4	many	NA	TGTGCCAGCAGTTTCGACCGATCAGCTAGCACAGATACGCAGTATTTT	CASSFDRSASTDTQYF
TRBJ2-4	TRBV5-1	few	NA	TGCGCCAGCAGCATTGGCAGGGCCGGGGAACAGTACTTC	CASSIGRAGEQYF
TRBJ2-3	TRBV20-1	NA	TRBD2	TGCAGTGCTAGGGCAACTAGCGTTGGCACAGATACGCAGTATTTT	CSARATSVGTDTQYF
TRBJ1-5	TRBV6-5	once	TRBD1	TGTGCCAGCAGTTACACCAGGGGGCAGCCCCAGCATTTT	CASSYTRGQPQHF
TRBJ1-5	TRBV24-1	many	TRBD1	TGTGCCACCAGTGATAGCGGACAGGGGCGGAATCAGCCCCAGCATTTT	CATSDSGQGRNQPQHF
TRBJ2-5	TRBV12-3/TRBV12-4	few	TRBD2	TGTGCCAGCAGCCCGGGTGTCGCTAGCGGGGAAGAGACCCAGTACTTC	CASSPGVASGEETQYF
TRBJ2-3	TRBV20-1	few	TRBD2	TGCAGTGCCCTGACTAGCGGAAACACAGATACGCAGTATTTT	CSALTSGNTDTQYF
TRBJ1-1	TRBV29-1	NA	NA	TGCAGCGTTGGACGGGACCACACTGAAGCTTTCTTT	CSVGRDHTEAFF
TRBJ1-2	TRBV5-1	many	TRBD1	TGCGCCAGCAGCCGGACAGGGATCGACTATGGCTACACCTTC	CASSRTGIDYGYTF
TRBJ1-5	TRBV4-1	NA	NA	TGCGCCAGCAGCCAAGAGGGAACCGATAATCAGCCCCAGCATTTT	CASSQEGTDNQPQHF
TRBJ1-6	TRBV7-9	few	NA	TGTGCCAGCAGCCCGTGGGCGCAGAATTCACCCCTCCACTTT	CASSPWAQNSPLHF
TRBJ2-1	TRBV7-9	many	TRBD2	TGTGCCAGCAGCTCGACTAGCGGGAGGGCCGAGTTCTTC	CASSSTSGRAEFF
TRBJ2-7	TRBV12-3/TRBV12-4	few	NA	TGTGCCAGCACCGGAAGGAGGGCCCTGGGGGAGCAGTACTTC	CASTGRRALGEQYF
TRBJ2-1	TRBV5-1	NA	TRBD2	TGCGCCAGCAGCTTGTCGGCGCTAGCGGGAGGGAATGAGCAGTTCTTC	CASSLSALAGGNEQFF
TRBJ2-1	TRBV5-1	few	NA	TGCGCCAGCAGCTCAGACAGGGGACTAGACTCGGGTAATGAGCAGTTCTTC	CASSSDRGLDSGNEQFF
TRBJ2-1	TRBV7-9	many	NA	TGTGCCAGCAGCTTAGCAAGGACTAACAATGAGCAGTTCTTC	CASSLARTNNEQFF
TRBJ1-2	TRBV14	few	NA	TGTGCCAGCAGCCCTCGCGGGGGGGCGTTTGGCTACACCTTC	CASSPRGGAFGYTF
TRBJ1-4	TRBV6-5	NA	NA	TGTGCCAGCAGTTACTCCCAAGGGGAAAAACTGTTTTTT	CASSYSQGEKLFF
TRBJ2-5	TRBV20-1	many	NA	TGCAGTGCTAGAGGGACAGCACAAGAGACCCAGTACTTC	CSARGTAQETQYF
TRBJ2-1	TRBV20-1	NA	TRBD2	TGCAGTACCAAGGGCCCGGGGACTACCGTTAAGGAGCAGTTCTTC	CSTKGPGTTVKEQFF
TRBJ1-1	TRBV7-2	few	NA	TGTGCCAGCAGCTTAGTGGGGGCAGACGCCTTGGACACTGAAGCTTTCTTT	CASSLVGADALDTEAFF
TRBJ2-3	TRBV9	few	NA	TGTGCCAGCACCCCAGGAGGGGGAAACACAGATACGCAGTATTTT	CASTPGGGNTDTQYF
TRBJ1-4	TRBV10-3	few	NA	TGTGCCATCAGCTCTCGGACGGCAACTAATGAAAAACTGTTTTTT	CAISSRTATNEKLFF
TRBJ2-3	TRBV4-3	many	NA	TGCGCCAGCAGCCAAGGAGGGAGGACGGATACGCAGTATTTT	CASSQGGRTDTQYF
TRBJ2-1	TRBV5-1	few	NA	TGCGCCAGCAGCTTGCAAGCAGAAACCAATGAGCAGTTCTTC	CASSLQAETNEQFF
TRBJ2-7	TRBV4-1	NA	NA	TGCGCCAGCAGCCAAGAAGGTGGTCCAGGAGCCCCGGGTTACGAGCAGTACTTC	CASSQEGGPGAPGYEQYF
TRBJ2-2	TRBV7-8	NA	NA	TGTGCCAGCTACGCGCAGAGACTAGTCGACACCGGGGAGCTGTTTTTT	CASYAQRLVDTGELFF
TRBJ1-5	TRBV20-1	few	NA	TGCAGTGCTATACAGGATAGCAATCAGCCCCAGCATTTT	CSAIQDSNQPQHF
TRBJ2-5	TRBV7-2	NA	TRBD2	TGTGCCAGCAGCTTGGGAAGCGGGAGTTCAACAGAGACCCAGTACTTC	CASSLGSGSSTETQYF
TRBJ1-6	TRBV20-1	NA	NA	TGCAGTGGAAGACTGGGGTCAATTTCACCCCTCCACTTT	CSGRLGSISPLHF
TRBJ2-7	TRBV27	NA	NA	TGTGCCAGCAGTTGGCGAAGCTCCTACGAGCAGTACTTC	CASSWRSSYEQYF
TRBJ2-5	TRBV7-9	few	TRBD2	TGTGCCAGCAGCCCTCTAGCGGGAGTAGTAGAGACCCAGTACTTC	CASSPLAGVVETQYF
TRBJ2-1	TRBV3-1	NA	NA	TGTGCCAGCCTGGATAGGGTTGTGAAGTTCTTC	CASLDRVVKFF
TRBJ2-3	TRBV10-2	few	TRBD2	TGCGCCACGCGCCCGGGACTAGCGGGAGATACGCAGTATTTT	CATRPGLAGDTQYF
TRBJ2-7	TRBV5-1	few	NA	TGCGCCAGCAGCACGGGATCCGGGACTCCAACCTACGAGCAGTACTTC	CASSTGSGTPTYEQYF
TRBJ2-3	TRBV28	NA	NA	TGTGCCAGCAGTTCGACTACCGGGACCCGAGATTTT	CASSSTTGTRDF
TRBJ1-1	TRBV4-1	NA	TRBD1	TGCGCCAGCAGCCATGATCCGGGACAGGTAAACACTGAAGCTTTCTTT	CASSHDPGQVNTEAFF
TRBJ2-7	TRBV20-1	NA	NA	TGCAGTGCTAGAGGTGGTCTCATCCGCGACGAGCAGTACTTC	CSARGGLIRDEQYF
TRBJ2-7	TRBV9	NA	TRBD1	TGTGCCAGCAGCGACCGGGACAGGGCCTACGAGCAGTACTTC	CASSDRDRAYEQYF
TRBJ1-1	TRBV20-1	few	NA	TGCAGTGCTACCAGTTTGAACACTGAAGCTTTCTTT	CSATSLNTEAFF
TRBJ2-2	TRBV7-3	few	NA	TGTGCCAGCAGCTTAGGGTCGGAGGCCGGGGAGCTGTTTTTT	CASSLGSEAGELFF
TRBJ2-5	TRBV5-1	NA	NA	TGCGCCAGCAGCTTGCGAGGCGGTTACCAAGAGACCCAGTACTTC	CASSLRGGYQETQYF
TRBJ2-1	TRBV11-1	NA	TRBD2	TGTGCCAGCAGCTTAGTTATGGGAGGGCCCGGGGGTGTTCATGAGCAGTTCTTC	CASSLVMGGPGGVHEQFF
TRBJ2-1	TRBV7-9	few	NA	TGTGCCAGCAGCTTACAATCCACCGCTGAGCAGTTCTTC	CASSLQSTAEQFF
TRBJ2-1	TRBV7-3	NA	TRBD1	TGTGCCAGCAGCCCGAAGTTGGGACAGGGGGAGAATGAGCAGTTCTTC	CASSPKLGQGENEQFF
TRBJ1-2	TRBV12-3/TRBV12-4	many	NA	TGTGCCAGCAGTCTCCAGTTCGACTATGGCTACACCTTC	CASSLQFDYGYTF
TRBJ2-5	TRBV3-1	many	NA	TGTGCCAGCAGCCTCAGAACAGCGGAGACCCAGTACTTC	CASSLRTAETQYF
TRBJ2-3	TRBV9	many	TRBD2	TGTGCCAGCAGCTGGACTAGCGGGGGGTTCCCAGATACGCAGTATTTT	CASSWTSGGFPDTQYF
TRBJ1-2	TRBV5-1	NA	TRBD1	TGCGCCAGCAGCGCCAGACAGGGGAACACTAACTATGGCTACACCTTC	CASSARQGNTNYGYTF
TRBJ2-1	TRBV27	few	NA	TGTGCCAGCAGTCCCCCCCCAGGGTTGTTTGTGAATGAGCAGTTCTTC	CASSPPPGLFVNEQFF
TRBJ1-1	TRBV7-2	NA	TRBD1	TGTGCCAGTGCCCAGGGGGCAGGGACTGAAGCTTTCTTT	CASAQGAGTEAFF
TRBJ2-1	TRBV11-2	NA	NA	TGTGCCAGCAGCTTAACAAGGGCCTCGAATGAGCAGTTCTTC	CASSLTRASNEQFF
TRBJ1-6	TRBV9	NA	NA	TGTGCCAGCAGCGTAAACCCAGGGAGCTCCTATAATTCACCCCTCCACTTT	CASSVNPGSSYNSPLHF
TRBJ1-4	TRBV20-1	NA	NA	TGCAGTGCTCTCCAGGGGACGGCGAATGAAAAACTGTTTTTT	CSALQGTANEKLFF